Following are 32 T cell receptor beta chains from one sample sequenced in a study of T-cell reconstitution after alpha-beta-depleted transplantation in children. Unique molecular identifiers were incorporated into the prepared TCRbeta library. Each CDR3 protein gets one entry after TCRdb re-called the PCR reads with MiXCR. The table has more than 500,000 distinct CDR3 sequences, approximately 10% seen once. Source: PBMCs, mostly from graft donor cells, taken 180 days after TCRalphabeta/CD19-depleted stem cell transplant. Source of these receptors: a female patient aged 2 to 10 who had a stem cell transplant for aplastic anemia, so the T cells may come from the graft donor.

This clonotype was observed a handful of times. This sequence joins TRBV29-1 and TRBJ2-2, with TRBD1 matching 9 bases. CDR1 SQVTM and CDR2 ANQGSEA come from the germline V gene. The CDR3 covers 14 residues. V was clipped by 6 bases and J by 5 bases; unmatched bases: 7. The CDR3 DNA reads as TGCAGCGTGGGGGACAGGGTAAAAACCGGGGAGCTGTTTTTT. Translated: CSVGDRVKTGELFF.

The table lists this clonotype with many counts. The chain couples TRBV27 to TRBJ2-6; D is perhaps TRBD1 or TRBD2 (7 bases each). This CDR3 comprises 15 residues. Per germline, CDR1 MNHEY and CDR2 SMNVEV (reference sequence). The V end lost 7 bases, the J end lost 3 bases, and 13 bases lay between the germline ends. In nucleotides, the CDR3 is TGTGCCAGCAACAGGGGAGGGGGTGGGGCCAACGTCCTGACTTTC. Translation: CASNRGGGGANVLTF.

In this sample, this clonotype turned up many times. The V gene is TRBV7-2, the J gene TRBJ2-1; D remains ambiguous. The germline V gene has CDR1 SGHTA and CDR2 FQGNSA. The CDR3 extends over 12 amino acids. V was pared by 3 bases and J by 9 bases, with 9 bases between. The CDR3 protein is CASSFRGGEQFF. The CDR3 DNA reads as TGTGCCAGCAGCTTCCGAGGTGGTGAGCAGTTCTTC.

This clonotype showed up just a few times. The chain employs TRBV12-3 or TRBV12-4 and TRBJ2-7; 9 nucleotides match TRBD2. There are 18 residues in the CDR3. With V trimmed by 7 bases and J by 4 bases, 20 bases remained unmatched. CDR3 amino acids: CASTLTVAGVRVGYEQYF. The CDR3 coding sequence is TGTGCCAGCACCCTAACCGTAGCGGGAGTCAGGGTTGGGTACGAGCAGTACTTC.

Note on this clonotype: A much larger clone sits a single nucleotide away, making a read error possible. V is TRBV24-1 and J is TRBJ2-2; D might be TRBD2 (5 bases). Germline values: CDR1 KGHDR, CDR2 SFDVKD. The CDR3 is 13 residues long. The CDR3 protein is CATSQSHTGEQFF. The CDR3 DNA is TGTGCCACCAGTCAGTCACACACCGGGGAGCAGTTTTTT.

The rearrangement uses TRBV28 and TRBJ2-1; 7 nucleotides agree with TRBD1. V dropped 2 bases and J dropped 12; count of bases not matched to a gene: 4. There are 12 residues in the CDR3. Per the germline V gene, CDR1 is MDHEN and CDR2 is SYDVKM. The CDR3 DNA sequence: TGTGCCAGCAGTTTAAGGACAGGTCCGCAGTTCTTC. This gives the protein CASSLRTGPQFF. Full variable domain (outside the CDR3, taken from reference TRBV28 and TRBJ2-1): DVKVTQSSRYLVKRTGEKVFLECVQDMDHENMFWYRQDPGLGLRLIYFSYDVKMKEKGDIPEGYSVSREKKERFSLILESASTNQTSMYLCASSLRTGPQFFGPGTRLTVL.

This clonotype has more than one count but fewer than ten. The J gene is TRBJ1-2, the V gene TRBV6-5; weak D call: TRBD1 (6 bases). The CDR3 contains 15 residues. Germline lookup yields CDR1 MNHEY and CDR2 SVGAGI. V shed 2 bases and J shed 5 bases, with 15 bases lying between them. This CDR3 is CASSYHWQGIYGYTF. The CDR3 DNA sequence: TGTGCCAGCAGTTACCATTGGCAGGGGATTTATGGCTACACCTTC.

This clonotype was detected only a few times. The CDR3 coding sequence is TGTGCCAGCAGTTACTCACCCGGTGGGGAGGCTTTCTTT. It encodes CASSYSPGGEAFF. The rearrangement uses TRBV6-2 or TRBV6-3 and TRBJ1-1, with D hard to call. V shed 0 bases and J shed 11 bases, with 13 bases lying between them. CDR1 and CDR2 (germline): MNHEY, SVGEGT. This CDR3 is built from 13 residues.

The sample holds a few counts of this clonotype. The rearrangement links TRBV20-1 to TRBJ1-3, with D uncertain. There are 11 residues in the CDR3. V was cut by 6 bases and J by 2 bases, with 5 bases left in between. The germline CDR1 and CDR2 sequences are DFQATT and SNEGSKA (reference sequence). CDR3 DNA: TGCAGTGCCAAAACTGGAAACACCATATATTTT. Translated: CSAKTGNTIYF.

Ten or more counts support this clonotype. This chain uses TRBV29-1 with TRBJ1-1; perhaps TRBD1 as D (5 bases). From germline, CDR1 is SQVTM and CDR2 ANQGSEA. The V gene lost 6 bases and the J gene lost 7 bases, with 12 bases spanning the gap. The CDR3 is 11 residues long. The DNA of the CDR3 is TGCAGCGTAAACCGGGGGAATGAAGCTTTCTTT. This encodes CSVNRGNEAFF.

The CDR3 is CASSKERDILAETQYF. The DNA of the CDR3 is TGTGCCAGCAGCAAAGAACGGGACATTTTGGCGGAGACCCAGTACTTC. This sequence joins TRBV21-1 and TRBJ2-5; the table's D gene call, TRBD1, was not cross checked with the DNA. TRBV21-1 is deemed a pseudogene. The CDR3 is 16 amino acids.

This sequence joins TRBV9 and TRBJ2-1, with D perhaps matching TRBD1 (5 bases). This CDR3 contains 15 residues. CDR1 and CDR2 from the germline V gene are SGDLS and YYNGEE. Trimming pared 0 bases from V and 7 bases from J, leaving 14 bases between. DNA for the CDR3: TGTGCCAGCAGCGTAGCTGGTAAGGGGCGTAATGAGCAGTTCTTC. It is translated as CASSVAGKGRNEQFF.

V is TRBV7-2 and J is TRBJ2-3; D is uncertain. The ends were cut back, 5 bases at V and 2 bases at J, with 8 bases in the middle. CDR3 length: 13 residues. The germline V gene has CDR1 SGHTA and CDR2 FQGNSA. CDR3 sequence reads: CASSLSPTDTQYF. DNA of the CDR3: TGTGCCAGCAGCCTCTCTCCCACAGATACGCAGTATTTT.

The V and J genes are TRBV7-8 and TRBJ2-7, with D perhaps given as TRBD1 or TRBD2 (5 bases each). CDR1 SGHVS and CDR2 FQNEAQ come from the germline V gene. This CDR3 comprises 16 residues. Trimming removed 7 bases from V and 2 bases from J, with 21 bases in between. The CDR3 sequence: CASTNLRGGTPYEQYF. CDR3 in DNA: TGTGCCAGCACTAACCTCCGGGGCGGTACACCCTACGAGCAGTACTTC.

This clonotype was seen a few times. The chain is built from TRBV12-3 or TRBV12-4 and TRBJ1-5, with unresolved D. V shed 3 bases and J shed 6 bases, with 6 bases lying between them. The length of the CDR3 is 12 residues. CDR3 residues: CASSLASQPQHF. The CDR3 nucleotides read TGTGCCAGCAGTTTGGCGTCTCAGCCCCAGCATTTT.

This sequence joins TRBV5-1 and TRBJ1-3; TRBD1 might be the D (6 bases). The V end was cut by 2 bases, the J end by 3 bases, with 15 bases between. There are 16 residues in the CDR3. Germline CDR1 reads SGHRS; CDR2 reads YFSETQ. Written as DNA, the CDR3 is TGCGCCAGCAGCTTACAGGGAACCCGTCATGGAAACACCATATATTTT. Its translation: CASSLQGTRHGNTIYF.

This clonotype was counted between two and nine times. This sequence joins TRBV5-1 and TRBJ2-7, with TRBD2 matching 10 bases. Germline CDR1 reads SGHRS; CDR2 reads YFSETQ. After removal of 0 bases from V and 4 bases from J, the junction contained 4 bases not matched to a gene. The CDR3 has 15 amino acids. In DNA, the CDR3 is TGCGCCAGCAGCTTGGGGGGACTAGCGTTTTACGAGCAGTACTTC. It encodes CASSLGGLAFYEQYF.

V gene TRBV6-5 combines with J gene TRBJ2-5; D unresolved. CDR1 is MNHEY, CDR2 SVGAGI, per germline. This CDR3 is 13 amino acids long. V lost 4 bases and J 5 bases, leaving 11 bases between the germline ends. The CDR3 loop is CASSFLTSETQYF. CDR3 sequence (DNA): TGTGCCAGCAGTTTCCTCACTTCGGAGACCCAGTACTTC.

In its sample, this clonotype was seen a few times. V and J are TRBV9 and TRBJ1-1, with D possibly being TRBD1 (6 bases). CDR3 size: 14 residues. Trimming removed 2 bases from V and 3 bases from J, with 11 bases in between. From germline, CDR1 is SGDLS and CDR2 YYNGEE. The DNA of the CDR3 is TGTGCCAGCAGCGTTGGAGGGGGGGACACTGAAGCTTTCTTT. Encoded protein: CASSVGGGDTEAFF.

A few counts support this clonotype. The CDR3 region is CASRQIFDTGELFF. CDR3 in DNA: TGTGCCAGCAGACAGATATTCGACACCGGGGAGCTGTTTTTT. The rearrangement uses TRBV2 and TRBJ2-2; D unresolved. The CDR3 runs to 14 residues. The ends were cut back, 6 bases at V and 3 bases at J, with 11 bases in the middle. The germline V gene has CDR1 SNHLY and CDR2 FYNNEI.

The chain carries TRBV27 and TRBJ2-7; 10 bases line up with TRBD2. The CDR3 consists of 14 residues. With 6 bases clipped from V and 2 bases from J, the junction kept 4 bases outside the gene matches. CDR1 is MNHEY, CDR2 SMNVEV, per germline (reference sequence). In nucleotides, the CDR3 is TGTGCCAGCAGCCCACTAGCGGGGCCCTACGAGCAGTACTTC. It codes for CASSPLAGPYEQYF.

The count of this clonotype is one. V and J are TRBV10-2 and TRBJ2-7; 7 bases align to TRBD1. The junction had 6 bases not matched to a gene; V was cut back by 7 bases and J by 0 bases. Germline-derived CDR1 and CDR2 are WSHSY and SAAADI. The CDR3 has 14 residues. CDR3 coding DNA: TGCGCCAGCACTACGGACAGGCTCTCCTACGAGCAGTACTTC. It yields the protein CASTTDRLSYEQYF.

This clonotype has only a few counts. This chain uses TRBV28 with TRBJ2-3; D is tentatively TRBD1 or TRBD2 (5 bases each). Trimming took off 3 bases at V and 4 bases at J, with 11 bases between the two ends. CDR3 length equals 14 residues. The germline CDR1 and CDR2 sequences are MDHEN and SYDVKM. CDR3 amino acids: CASSFRGFADTQYF. The CDR3 nucleotides read TGTGCCAGCAGTTTTCGGGGCTTCGCAGATACGCAGTATTTT.

This clonotype was picked up many times. The chain couples TRBV7-2 to TRBJ1-2; D may be TRBD1 (5 bases). The V gene lost 5 bases and the J gene lost 4 bases, with 8 bases spanning the gap. The germline CDR1 and CDR2 sequences are SGHTA and FQGNSA. The CDR3 extends over 12 amino acids. The CDR3 loop is CASSNRSYGYTF. CDR3 coding DNA: TGTGCCAGCAGCAACAGGTCCTATGGCTACACCTTC.

This chain joins TRBV15 and TRBJ1-2, with D uncertain. Germline V CDR1 and CDR2: LNHNV, YYDKDF (reference sequence). Deletions cut 2 bases from V and 8 bases from J, with 15 bases between. The CDR3 is 14 amino acids. The CDR3 bases are TGTGCCACCAGCAGACGCGACGACTTAGGCGGCTACACCTTC. Translation: CATSRRDDLGGYTF.

This clonotype was seen more than once but under ten times. J is TRBJ2-5 and V is TRBV4-3, with 9 bases aligning to TRBD1. The CDR3 consists of 17 residues. CDR1 and CDR2 from the germline V gene are LGHNA and YSLEER. Trimming removed 4 bases from V and 2 bases from J; junction bases left unmatched: 11. The CDR3 DNA is TGCGCCAGCAGCCCTGGTCCGGGACAGGGTTTTCAAGAGACCCAGTACTTC. As protein: CASSPGPGQGFQETQYF.

This clonotype occurred many times. The chain employs TRBV7-2 and TRBJ2-5; D may correspond to TRBD1 or TRBD2 (6 bases each). There are 16 residues in the CDR3. Trimming cost V 5 bases and J 6 bases, with 22 bases left between them. Per germline, CDR1 SGHTA and CDR2 FQGNSA. The CDR3 DNA reads TGTGCCAGCAGCGAACAGGGACTCGCCCTTGGGAAGACCCAGTACTTC. Protein product: CASSEQGLALGKTQYF.

This clonotype was found a few times. The chain is built from TRBV27 and TRBJ2-7, with D possibly matching TRBD2 (6 bases). This CDR3 has 13 residues. The V gene's germline CDR1 is MNHEY and CDR2 SMNVEV (reference sequence). V lost 5 bases, J lost 9 bases, and 17 bases lay in between. The CDR3 nucleotides read TGTGCCAGCAGTCCAACGGGACTTCTTCCGCAGTACGTC. This sequence encodes CASSPTGLLPQYV.

This CDR3 is CASRTGGGPEAFF. The CDR3 region has the DNA TGTGCCAGCAGAACCGGGGGGGGCCCTGAAGCTTTCTTT. This chain connects TRBV6-2 or TRBV6-3 to TRBJ1-1; D is possibly TRBD1 (6 bases). Trimming shortened V by 6 bases and J by 6 bases, and 14 bases separated the two germline ends. The CDR3 contains 13 residues. The V gene's germline CDR1 is MNHEY and CDR2 SVGEGT.

The chain couples TRBV4-2 to TRBJ2-7, with TRBD1 as a possible D gene (6 bases). Germline V CDR1 and CDR2: LGHNA, YNFKEQ. V lost 0 bases to trimming and J lost 2 bases, with 17 bases between them. The CDR3 is 17 residues long. The CDR3 region is CASSQDGWTAVPYEQYF. For the CDR3, the DNA is TGTGCCAGCAGCCAAGATGGTTGGACAGCAGTCCCCTACGAGCAGTACTTC.

The chain couples TRBV29-1 to TRBJ2-7; a possible D gene is TRBD1 (5 bases). Per the germline V gene, CDR1 is SQVTM and CDR2 is ANQGSEA. With 6 bases removed from V and 6 bases from J, the gap between germline ends came to 9 bases. This CDR3 is 10 amino acids long. The CDR3 DNA sequence: TGCAGCGTAACTACAGGCGAGCAGTACTTC. Translated, it gives CSVTTGEQYF.

This clonotype was picked up a small number of times. The rearrangement joins TRBV29-1 to TRBJ2-5; 14 nucleotides agree with TRBD2. The CDR3 sequence is 15 residues long. The V gene end was trimmed by 6 bases and the J gene end by 4 bases; junction bases not matched to a gene: 7. The germline gives CDR1 SQVTM, CDR2 ANQGSEA. CDR3 region: CSVRLAGGPGETQYF. CDR3 nucleotide sequence: TGCAGCGTCCGACTAGCGGGAGGGCCGGGAGAGACCCAGTACTTC.